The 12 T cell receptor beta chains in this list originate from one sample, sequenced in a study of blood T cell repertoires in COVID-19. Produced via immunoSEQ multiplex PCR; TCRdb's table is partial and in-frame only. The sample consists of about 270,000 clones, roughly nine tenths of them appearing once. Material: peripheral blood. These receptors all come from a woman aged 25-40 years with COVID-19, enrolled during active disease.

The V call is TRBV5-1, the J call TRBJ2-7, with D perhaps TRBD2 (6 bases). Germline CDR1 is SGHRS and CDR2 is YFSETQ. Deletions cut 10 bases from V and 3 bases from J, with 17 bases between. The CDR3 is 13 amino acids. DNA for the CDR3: TGCGCCTGTTCGGAGGGTCCCCACTACGAGCAGTACTTC. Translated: CACSEGPHYEQYF.

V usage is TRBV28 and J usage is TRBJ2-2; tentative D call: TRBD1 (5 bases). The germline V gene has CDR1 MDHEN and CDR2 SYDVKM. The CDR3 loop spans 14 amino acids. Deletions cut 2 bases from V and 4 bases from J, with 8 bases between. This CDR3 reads CASSLGASTGELFF. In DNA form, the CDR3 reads TGTGCCAGCAGTTTAGGGGCGTCCACCGGGGAGCTGTTTTTT.

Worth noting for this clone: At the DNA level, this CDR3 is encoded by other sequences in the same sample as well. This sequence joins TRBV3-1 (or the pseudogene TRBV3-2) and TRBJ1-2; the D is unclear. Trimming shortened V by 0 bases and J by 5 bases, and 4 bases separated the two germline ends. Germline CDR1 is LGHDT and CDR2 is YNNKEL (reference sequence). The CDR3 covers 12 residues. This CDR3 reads CASSQDSYGYTF. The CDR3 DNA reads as TGTGCCAGCAGCCAAGATAGTTATGGCTACACCTTC.

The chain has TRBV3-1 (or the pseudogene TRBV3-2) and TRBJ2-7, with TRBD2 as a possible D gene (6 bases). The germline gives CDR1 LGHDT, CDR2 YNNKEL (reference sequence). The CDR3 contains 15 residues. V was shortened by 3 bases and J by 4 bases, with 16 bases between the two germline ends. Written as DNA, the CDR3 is TGTGCCAGCAGCCAGGGGACTCCCGTTTTATACGAGCAGTACTTC. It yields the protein CASSQGTPVLYEQYF.

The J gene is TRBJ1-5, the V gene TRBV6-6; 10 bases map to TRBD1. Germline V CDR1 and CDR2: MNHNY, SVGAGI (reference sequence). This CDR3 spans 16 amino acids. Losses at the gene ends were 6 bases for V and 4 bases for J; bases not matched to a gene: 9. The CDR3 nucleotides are TGTGCCAGCAGGTCTTTTGGGACAGGGGTAAATCAGCCCCAGCATTTT. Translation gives CASRSFGTGVNQPQHF.

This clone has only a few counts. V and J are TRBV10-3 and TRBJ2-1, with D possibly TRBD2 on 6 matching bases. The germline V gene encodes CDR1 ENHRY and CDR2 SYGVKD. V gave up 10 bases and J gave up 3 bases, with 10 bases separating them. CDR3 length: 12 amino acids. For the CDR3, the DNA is TGTGCCACGGGACTTGTCTACAATGAGCAGTTCTTC. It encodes CATGLVYNEQFF.

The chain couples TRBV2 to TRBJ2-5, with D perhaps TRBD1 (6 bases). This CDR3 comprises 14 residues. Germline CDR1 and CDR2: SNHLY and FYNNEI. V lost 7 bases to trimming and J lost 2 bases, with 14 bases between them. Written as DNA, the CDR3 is TGTGCCAGCATCTCGGACAGCATGCAAGAGACCCAGTACTTC. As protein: CASISDSMQETQYF.

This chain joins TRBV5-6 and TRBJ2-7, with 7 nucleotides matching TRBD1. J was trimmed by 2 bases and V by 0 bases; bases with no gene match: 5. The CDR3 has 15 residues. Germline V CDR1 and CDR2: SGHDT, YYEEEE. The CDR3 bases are TGTGCCAGCAGCTTGGTAGCAGGGGGAGCCTACGAGCAGTACTTC. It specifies CASSLVAGGAYEQYF. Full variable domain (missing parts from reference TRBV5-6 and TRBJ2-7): DAGVTQSPTHLIKTRGQQVTLRCSPKSGHDTVSWYQQALGQGPQFIFQYYEEEERQRGNFPDRFSGHQFPNYSSELNVNALLLGDSALYLCASSLVAGGAYEQYFGPGTRLTVT.

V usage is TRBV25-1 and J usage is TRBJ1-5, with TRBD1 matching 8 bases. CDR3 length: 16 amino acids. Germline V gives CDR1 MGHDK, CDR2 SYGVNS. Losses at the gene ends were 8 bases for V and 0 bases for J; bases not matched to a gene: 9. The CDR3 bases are TGTGCCAGCCTCTTTCGACAGGGGTATAGCAATCAGCCCCAGCATTTT. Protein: CASLFRQGYSNQPQHF.

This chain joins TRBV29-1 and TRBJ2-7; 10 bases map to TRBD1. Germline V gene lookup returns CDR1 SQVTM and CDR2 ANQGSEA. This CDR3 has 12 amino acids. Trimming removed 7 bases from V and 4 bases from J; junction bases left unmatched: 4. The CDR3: CSARDRGYEQYF. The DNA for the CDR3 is TGCAGCGCCCGGGACAGGGGTTACGAGCAGTACTTC.

The CDR3 nucleotides are TGTGCCAGCAGCCGATCGGGACTAGCGGGTCCGCCCCTCCATGAGCAGTTCTTC. Its translation: CASSRSGLAGPPLHEQFF. The chain has TRBV5-8 and TRBJ2-1, with 12 bases fitting TRBD2. The CDR3 is 18 amino acids. Germline V gene lookup returns CDR1 SGHTS and CDR2 YDEGEE. V shed 4 bases, J shed 8 bases, and the junction held 16 bases outside the gene matches.

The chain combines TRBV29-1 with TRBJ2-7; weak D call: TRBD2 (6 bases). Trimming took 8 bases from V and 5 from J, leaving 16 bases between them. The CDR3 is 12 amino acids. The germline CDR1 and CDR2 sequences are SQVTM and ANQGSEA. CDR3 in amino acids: CSLGGDGDEQYF. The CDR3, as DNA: TGCAGCTTAGGAGGGGATGGAGACGAGCAGTACTTC.